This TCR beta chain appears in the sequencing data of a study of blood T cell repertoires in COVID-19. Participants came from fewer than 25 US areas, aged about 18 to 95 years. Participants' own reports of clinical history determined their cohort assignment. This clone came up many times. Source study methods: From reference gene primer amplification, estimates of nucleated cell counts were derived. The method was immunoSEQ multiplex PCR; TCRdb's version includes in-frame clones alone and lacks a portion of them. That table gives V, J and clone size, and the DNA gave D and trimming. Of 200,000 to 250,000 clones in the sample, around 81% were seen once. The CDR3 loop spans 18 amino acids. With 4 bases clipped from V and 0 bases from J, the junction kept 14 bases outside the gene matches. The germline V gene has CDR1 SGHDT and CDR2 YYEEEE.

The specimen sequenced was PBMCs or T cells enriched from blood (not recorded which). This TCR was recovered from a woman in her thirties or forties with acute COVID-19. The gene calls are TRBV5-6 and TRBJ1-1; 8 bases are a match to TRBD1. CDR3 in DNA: TGTGCCAGCAGCGTGGTGACGAGACAGGGGCGTGTGAACACTGAAGCTTTCTTT. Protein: CASSVVTRQGRVNTEAFF.